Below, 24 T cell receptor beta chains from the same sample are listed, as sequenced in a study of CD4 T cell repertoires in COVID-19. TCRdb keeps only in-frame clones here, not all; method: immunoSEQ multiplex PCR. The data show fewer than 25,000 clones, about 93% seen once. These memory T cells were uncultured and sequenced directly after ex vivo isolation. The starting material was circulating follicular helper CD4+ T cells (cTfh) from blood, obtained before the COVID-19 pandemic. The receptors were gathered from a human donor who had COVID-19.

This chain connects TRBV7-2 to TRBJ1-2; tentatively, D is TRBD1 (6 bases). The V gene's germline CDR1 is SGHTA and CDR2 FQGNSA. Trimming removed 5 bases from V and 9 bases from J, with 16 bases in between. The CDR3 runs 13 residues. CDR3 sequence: CASSEDSRRSYTF. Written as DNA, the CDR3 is TGTGCCAGCAGCGAGGACAGCAGAAGGAGCTACACCTTC.

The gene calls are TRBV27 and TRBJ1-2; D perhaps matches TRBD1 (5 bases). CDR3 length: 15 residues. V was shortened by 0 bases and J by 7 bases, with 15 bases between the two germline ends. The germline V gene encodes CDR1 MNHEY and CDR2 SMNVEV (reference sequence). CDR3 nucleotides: TGTGCCAGCAGTTTATCTTGGCAGGGAGGCAGTGGCTACACCTTC. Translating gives CASSLSWQGGSGYTF.

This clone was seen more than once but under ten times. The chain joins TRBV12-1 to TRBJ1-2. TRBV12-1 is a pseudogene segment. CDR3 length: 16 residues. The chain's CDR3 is CASSSRRPLLDYGYTF. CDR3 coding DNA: TGTGCCAGCAGCTCCCGGCGGCCACTGCTGGACTATGGCTACACCTTC.

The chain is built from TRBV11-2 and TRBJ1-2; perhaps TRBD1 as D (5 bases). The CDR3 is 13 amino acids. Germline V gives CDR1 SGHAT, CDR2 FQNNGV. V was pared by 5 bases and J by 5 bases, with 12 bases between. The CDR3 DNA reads TGTGCCAGCAGCCCGGGACTGACATATGGCTACACCTTC. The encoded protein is CASSPGLTYGYTF.

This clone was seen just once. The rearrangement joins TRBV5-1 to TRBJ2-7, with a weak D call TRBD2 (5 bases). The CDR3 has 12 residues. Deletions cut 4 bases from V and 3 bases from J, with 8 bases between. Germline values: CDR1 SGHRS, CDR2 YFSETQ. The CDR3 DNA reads TGCGCCAGCAGCCGAGCGGACTACGAGCAGTACTTC. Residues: CASSRADYEQYF. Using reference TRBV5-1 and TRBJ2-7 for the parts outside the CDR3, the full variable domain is KAGVTQTPRYLIKTRGQQVTLSCSPISGHRSVSWYQQTPGQGLQFLFEYFSETQRNKGNFPGRFSGRQFSNSRSEMNVSTLELGDSALYLCASSRADYEQYFGPGTRLTVT.

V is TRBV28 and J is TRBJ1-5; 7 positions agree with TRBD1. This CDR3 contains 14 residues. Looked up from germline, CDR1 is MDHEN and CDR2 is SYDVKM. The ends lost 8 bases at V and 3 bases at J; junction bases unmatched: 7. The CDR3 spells CASAGGAINQPQHF. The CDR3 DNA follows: TGTGCCAGCGCAGGGGGTGCTATCAATCAGCCCCAGCATTTT.

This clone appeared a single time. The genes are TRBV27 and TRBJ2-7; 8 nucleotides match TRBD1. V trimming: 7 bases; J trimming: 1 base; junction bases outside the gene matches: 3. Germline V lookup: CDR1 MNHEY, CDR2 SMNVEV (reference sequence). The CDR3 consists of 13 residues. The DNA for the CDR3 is TGTGCCAGCATGACAGGGGTATCCTACGAGCAGTACTTC. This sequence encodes CASMTGVSYEQYF.

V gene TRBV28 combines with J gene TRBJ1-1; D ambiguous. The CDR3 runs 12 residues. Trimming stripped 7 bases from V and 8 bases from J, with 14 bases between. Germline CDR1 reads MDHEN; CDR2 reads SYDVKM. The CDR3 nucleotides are TGTGCCAGCACTAGCCTGGGAAGGGAAGCTTTCTTT. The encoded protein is CASTSLGREAFF.

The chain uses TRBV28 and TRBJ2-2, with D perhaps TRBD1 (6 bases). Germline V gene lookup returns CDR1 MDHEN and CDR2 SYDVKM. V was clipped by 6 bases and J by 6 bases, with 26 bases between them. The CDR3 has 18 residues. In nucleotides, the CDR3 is TGTGCCAGCAGCCCCCGTACCGGACAGAAAGTTGGCCCCGGGGAGCTGTTTTTT. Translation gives CASSPRTGQKVGPGELFF.

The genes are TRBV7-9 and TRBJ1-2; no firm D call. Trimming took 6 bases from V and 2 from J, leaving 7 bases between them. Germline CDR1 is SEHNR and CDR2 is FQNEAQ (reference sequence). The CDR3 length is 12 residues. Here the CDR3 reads CASRLLNYGYTF. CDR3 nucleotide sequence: TGTGCCAGCAGGCTACTAAACTATGGCTACACCTTC.

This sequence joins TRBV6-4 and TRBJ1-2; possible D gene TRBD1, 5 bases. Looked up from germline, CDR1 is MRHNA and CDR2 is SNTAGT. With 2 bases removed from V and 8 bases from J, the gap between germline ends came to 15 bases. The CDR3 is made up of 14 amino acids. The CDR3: CASSDRWGVGGYTF. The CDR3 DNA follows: TGTGCCAGCAGTGACCGCTGGGGGGTGGGCGGCTACACCTTC.

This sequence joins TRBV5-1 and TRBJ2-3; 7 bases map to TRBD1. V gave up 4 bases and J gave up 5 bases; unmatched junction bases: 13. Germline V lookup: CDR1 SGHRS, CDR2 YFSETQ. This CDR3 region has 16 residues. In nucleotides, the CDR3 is TGCGCCAGCAGCGAGTCATCTTCAGGGGGTGTAGATACGCAGTATTTT. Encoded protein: CASSESSSGGVDTQYF.

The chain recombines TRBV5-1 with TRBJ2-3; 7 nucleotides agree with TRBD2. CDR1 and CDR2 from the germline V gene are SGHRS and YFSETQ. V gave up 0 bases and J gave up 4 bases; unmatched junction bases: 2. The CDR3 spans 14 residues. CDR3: CASSLGLAADTQYF. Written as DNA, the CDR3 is TGCGCCAGCAGCTTGGGTCTAGCGGCAGATACGCAGTATTTT.

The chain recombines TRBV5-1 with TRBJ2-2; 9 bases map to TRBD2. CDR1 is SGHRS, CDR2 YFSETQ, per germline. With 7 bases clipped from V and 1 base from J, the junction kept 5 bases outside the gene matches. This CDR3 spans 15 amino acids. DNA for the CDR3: TGCGCCAGCTCCTGGACTAGCGTGAACACCGGGGAGCTGTTTTTT. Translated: CASSWTSVNTGELFF.

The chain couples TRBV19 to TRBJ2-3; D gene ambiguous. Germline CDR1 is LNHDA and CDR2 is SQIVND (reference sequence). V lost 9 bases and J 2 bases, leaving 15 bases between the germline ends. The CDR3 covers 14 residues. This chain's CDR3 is CASRPLGSTDTQYF. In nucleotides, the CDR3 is TGTGCCAGCCGTCCCCTCGGGTCCACAGATACGCAGTATTTT. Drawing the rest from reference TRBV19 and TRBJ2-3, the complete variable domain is DGGITQSPKYLFRKEGQNVTLSCEQNLNHDAMYWYRQDPGQGLRLIYYSQIVNDFQKGDIAEGYSVSREKKESFPLTVTSAQKNPTAFYLCASRPLGSTDTQYFGPGTRLTVL.

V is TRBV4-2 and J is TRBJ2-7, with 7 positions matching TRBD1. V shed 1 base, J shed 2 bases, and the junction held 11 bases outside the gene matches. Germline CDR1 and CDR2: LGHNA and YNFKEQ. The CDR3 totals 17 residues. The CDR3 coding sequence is TGTGCCAGCAGCCAAGGAGGGGTACCGGGACAGACCTACGAGCAGTACTTC. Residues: CASSQGGVPGQTYEQYF.

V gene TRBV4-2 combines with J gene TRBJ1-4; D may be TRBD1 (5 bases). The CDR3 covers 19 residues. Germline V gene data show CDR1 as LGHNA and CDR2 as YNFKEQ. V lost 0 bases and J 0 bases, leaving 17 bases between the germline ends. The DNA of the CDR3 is TGTGCCAGCAGCCAAGATCCCCCGCGGGGGGTTGCAACTAATGAAAAACTGTTTTTT. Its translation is CASSQDPPRGVATNEKLFF.

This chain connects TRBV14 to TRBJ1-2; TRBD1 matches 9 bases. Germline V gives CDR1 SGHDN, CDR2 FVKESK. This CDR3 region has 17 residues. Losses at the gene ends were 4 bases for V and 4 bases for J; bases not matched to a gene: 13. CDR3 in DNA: TGTGCCAGCAGCCGTACCGGGGGACAGGGAGTGATCTATGGCTACACCTTC. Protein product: CASSRTGGQGVIYGYTF.

In DNA form, the CDR3 reads TGTGCCAGTAGTATGAACTTGCCCACAGATACGCAGTATTTT. Translated, it gives CASSMNLPTDTQYF. The V and J genes are TRBV19 and TRBJ2-3; no firm D call. Germline V gene sequence: CDR1 LNHDA, CDR2 SQIVND (reference sequence). The CDR3 has 14 residues. The ends were cut back, 3 bases at V and 2 bases at J, with 9 bases in the middle.

In DNA, the CDR3 is TGTGCCAGCACCATCCTACAGGGAGGGACTGAAGCTTTCTTT. Amino acids: CASTILQGGTEAFF. The genes are TRBV9 and TRBJ1-1; possible D gene TRBD1, 6 bases. There are 14 residues in the CDR3. With 6 bases removed from V and 5 bases from J, the gap between germline ends came to 17 bases. CDR1 and CDR2 (germline): SGDLS, YYNGEE.

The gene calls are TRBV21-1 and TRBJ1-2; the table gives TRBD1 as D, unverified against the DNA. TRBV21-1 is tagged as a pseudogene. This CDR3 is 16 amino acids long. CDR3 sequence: CASSKVGQGPNYGYTF. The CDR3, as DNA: TGTGCCAGCAGCAAAGTAGGACAGGGTCCGAACTATGGCTACACCTTC.

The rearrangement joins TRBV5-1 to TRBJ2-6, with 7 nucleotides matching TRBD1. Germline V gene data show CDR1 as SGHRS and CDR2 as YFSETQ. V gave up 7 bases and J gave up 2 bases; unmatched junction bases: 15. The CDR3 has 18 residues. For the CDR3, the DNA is TGCGCCAGCCAATACATCGACAGGGCTATTGCTGGGGCCAACGTCCTGACTTTC. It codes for CASQYIDRAIAGANVLTF.

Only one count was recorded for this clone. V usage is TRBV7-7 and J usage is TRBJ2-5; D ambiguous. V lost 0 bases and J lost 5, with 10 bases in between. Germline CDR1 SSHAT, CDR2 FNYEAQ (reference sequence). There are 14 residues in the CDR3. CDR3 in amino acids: CASSLARVRETQYF. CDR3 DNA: TGTGCCAGCAGCTTAGCCCGGGTTCGGGAGACCCAGTACTTC. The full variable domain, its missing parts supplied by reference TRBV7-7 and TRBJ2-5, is GAGVSQSPRYKVTKRGQDVTLRCDPISSHATLYWYQQALGQGPEFLTYFNYEAQPDKSGLPSDRFSAERPEGSISTLTIQRTEQRDSAMYRCASSLARVRETQYFGPGTRLLVL.

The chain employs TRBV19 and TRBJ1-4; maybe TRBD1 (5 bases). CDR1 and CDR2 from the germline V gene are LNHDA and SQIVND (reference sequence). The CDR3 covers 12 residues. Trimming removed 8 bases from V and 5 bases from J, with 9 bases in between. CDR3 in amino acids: CASSGSNEKLFF. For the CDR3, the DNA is TGTGCCAGTTCAGGGTCCAATGAAAAACTGTTTTTT.